These T cell receptor beta chains were read from a single sample in a study of blood T cell repertoires in COVID-19. The repertoire was sequenced with immunoSEQ multiplex PCR; TCRdb's copy has only in-frame clones and lacks some. The table includes about 140,000 clones, 87% detected once. The sequencing sample was made of peripheral blood. All receptors come from a man in his forties or fifties with active COVID-19. Each CDR3 is given with its conserved first and last residue. The D gene is left open where the match is weak. Expanded clones are given a class, and other clones once, few, many or no size at all.

size: -; D: -; V: TRBV2; J: TRBJ2-5; DNA: TGTGCCAGCAGCCCAGGGTGGGGAGAGACCCAGTACTTC; CDR3: CASSPGWGETQYF
size: -; D: -; V: TRBV11-3; J: TRBJ2-3; DNA: TGTGCCAGCAGCTCGAACTCAGATACGCAGTATTTT; CDR3: CASSSNSDTQYF
size: -; D: TRBD2; V: TRBV2; J: TRBJ2-7; DNA: TGTGCCAGCAGAGGGACTAGCGGGGGGTCAGACCGGGTGCAGTACTTC; CDR3: CASRGTSGGSDRVQYF
size: -; D: -; V: TRBV14; J: TRBJ1-2; DNA: TGTGCCAGCAGCCACCTAAGGCGGGGGGCCTACACCTTC; CDR3: CASSHLRRGAYTF
size: -; D: -; V: TRBV20-1; J: TRBJ2-7; DNA: TGCAGTGCTAGCAGGGGCCACGAGCAGTACTTC; CDR3: CSASRGHEQYF
size: -; D: -; V: TRBV7-2; J: TRBJ1-4; DNA: TGTGCCAGCAGCTTAGCGGCGGGGAGTCTTAATGAAAAACTGTTTTTT; CDR3: CASSLAAGSLNEKLFF
size: -; D: TRBD1; V: TRBV5-1; J: TRBJ2-5; DNA: TGCGCCAGCAGCCCACAGGGACAGACCCAAGAGACCCAGTACTTC; CDR3: CASSPQGQTQETQYF
size: -; D: -; V: TRBV28; J: TRBJ2-1; DNA: TGTGCCAGCAGTATACCGGGAACATACAATGAGCAGTTCTTC; CDR3: CASSIPGTYNEQFF
size: -; D: -; V: TRBV5-1; J: TRBJ2-2; DNA: TGCGCCAGCAGCTCTGGCGGTTCGGTGAACACCGGGGAGCTGTTTTTT; CDR3: CASSSGGSVNTGELFF
size: -; D: -; V: TRBV7-2; J: TRBJ2-1; DNA: TGTGCCAGCAGCTTAGCGAGCTCAGGTCTTCCCCGCCGAATATACAATGAGCAGTTCTTC; CDR3: CASSLASSGLPRRIYNEQFF
size: -; D: -; V: TRBV18; J: TRBJ2-7; DNA: TGTGCCAGCTCACCTACGACAACGAGCGAGCAGTACTTC; CDR3: CASSPTTTSEQYF
size: -; D: -; V: TRBV7-2; J: TRBJ1-1; DNA: TGTGCCAGCCTCAGGGTAGGCCCTTCTGAAGCTTTCTTT; CDR3: CASLRVGPSEAFF
size: once; D: TRBD2; V: TRBV19; J: TRBJ2-5; DNA: TGTGCCAGTAGTAGGCGGGGGGAGACCCAGTACTTC; CDR3: CASSRRGETQYF
size: once; D: TRBD1; V: TRBV7-6; J: TRBJ2-2; DNA: TGTGCCAGCAGCTTAGCGGGGCCGGGACAGGTGAACACCGGGGAGCTGTTTTTT; CDR3: CASSLAGPGQVNTGELFF
size: -; D: -; V: TRBV7-8; J: TRBJ1-1; DNA: TGTGCCAGCAGCTTAGACTCTGGGGGGGTTGGCACTGAAGCTTTCTTT; CDR3: CASSLDSGGVGTEAFF
size: -; D: TRBD1; V: TRBV10-3; J: TRBJ2-7; DNA: TGTGCCAACAGCCGGACAGGGGGATACGAGCAGTACTTC; CDR3: CANSRTGGYEQYF
size: -; D: -; V: TRBV9; J: TRBJ2-2; DNA: TGTGCCAGCAGCGTCTCGGCGGGGAACACCGGGGAGCTGTTTTTT; CDR3: CASSVSAGNTGELFF
size: once; D: TRBD2; V: TRBV7-6; J: TRBJ2-1; DNA: TGTGCCAGCAGCTTAGTTGCGGGGGATGAGCAGTTCTTC; CDR3: CASSLVAGDEQFF
size: -; D: -; V: TRBV19; J: TRBJ2-1; DNA: TGTGCCAGTTCACTCTTACTTGGGAGTAGCAATGAGCAGTTCTTC; CDR3: CASSLLLGSSNEQFF
size: -; D: TRBD2; V: TRBV11-2; J: TRBJ2-5; DNA: TGTGCCAGCAGCTTAGTAGCTAGCGGGGGGCGGGGTGAGACCCAGTACTTC; CDR3: CASSLVASGGRGETQYF
size: -; D: -; V: TRBV3-1/TRBV3-2; J: TRBJ2-2; DNA: TGTGCCAGCAGCCACGGAGGGCCCGGGGAGCTGTTTTTT; CDR3: CASSHGGPGELFF
size: -; D: -; V: TRBV7-2; J: TRBJ1-3; DNA: TGTGCCAGCAGCTTGGGGGCTGCGAGAGGAAACACCATATATTTT; CDR3: CASSLGAARGNTIYF
size: -; D: -; V: TRBV3-1/TRBV3-2; J: TRBJ2-5; DNA: TGTGCCAGCAGCCAAGGGACTTCGGACAGCCAAGAGACCCAGTACTTC; CDR3: CASSQGTSDSQETQYF
size: -; D: -; V: TRBV29-1; J: TRBJ1-6; DNA: TGCAGCGTAAAGTTAGAGTCCTATAATTCACCCCTCCACTTT; CDR3: CSVKLESYNSPLHF
size: -; D: -; V: TRBV6-5; J: TRBJ1-3; DNA: TGTGCCAGCAGGCTGGGAGGATACTCTGGAAACACCATATATTTT; CDR3: CASRLGGYSGNTIYF
size: -; D: -; V: TRBV7-2; J: TRBJ2-1; DNA: TGTGCCAGCAGGCGTTCTACAGGCGACGAGCAGTTCTTC; CDR3: CASRRSTGDEQFF
size: -; D: -; V: TRBV5-6; J: TRBJ1-1; DNA: TGTGCCAGCAACCAGAGGGAAGGGCACACTGAAGCTTTCTTT; CDR3: CASNQREGHTEAFF
size: -; D: TRBD1; V: TRBV13; J: TRBJ1-6; DNA: TGTGCCAGCAGCCTACAGGACAGGGTGTTTTCACCCCTCCACTTT; CDR3: CASSLQDRVFSPLHF
size: -; D: TRBD1; V: TRBV7-2; J: TRBJ2-7; DNA: TGTGCCAGCAGCTTCCCGTTGACAGGGCGGAACGAGCAGTACTTC; CDR3: CASSFPLTGRNEQYF
size: -; D: -; V: TRBV6-1; J: TRBJ1-6; DNA: TGTGCCAGCAGTGAAGCGAGTCGGAATTCACCCCTCCACTTT; CDR3: CASSEASRNSPLHF
size: -; D: -; V: TRBV6-5; J: TRBJ2-5; DNA: TGTGCCAGCAGTCATGGGCTGCGCCAAGAGACCCAGTACTTC; CDR3: CASSHGLRQETQYF
size: few; D: TRBD1; V: TRBV4-1; J: TRBJ1-2; DNA: TGCGCCAGCAGCCATGGGGCCACGCACGGGGGACAGGGACGGCGGGGAGGCTACACCTTC; CDR3: CASSHGATHGGQGRRGGYTF
size: -; D: TRBD2; V: TRBV6-5; J: TRBJ2-1; DNA: TGTGCCAGCAGTTACTTAAGCGGGGGAGGTTTTGAGCAGTTCTTC; CDR3: CASSYLSGGGFEQFF
size: -; D: TRBD1; V: TRBV5-1; J: TRBJ1-2; DNA: TGCGCCAGCAGCCTTGGACAGGGCCCTGGCTACACCTTC; CDR3: CASSLGQGPGYTF
size: -; D: -; V: TRBV10-3; J: TRBJ1-2; DNA: TGTGCCATCAGTGCATCCCAGCCCCCAGGGCCTCCCTATGGCTACACCTTC; CDR3: CAISASQPPGPPYGYTF
size: -; D: -; V: TRBV29-1; J: TRBJ1-4; DNA: TGCAGCGCGTCAACTGCAACTAATGAAAAACTGTTTTTT; CDR3: CSASTATNEKLFF
size: -; D: TRBD1; V: TRBV19; J: TRBJ1-4; DNA: TGTGCCAGTAGTGGAGACCGGGACAGGGGGCGGGCTAATGAAAAACTGTTTTTT; CDR3: CASSGDRDRGRANEKLFF
size: -; D: -; V: TRBV11-2; J: TRBJ2-1; DNA: TGTGCCAGCAGCCGACAGGCACTAGGTTACAATGAGCAGTTCTTC; CDR3: CASSRQALGYNEQFF
size: -; D: -; V: TRBV19; J: TRBJ1-2; DNA: TGTGCCTTCTTTATCGGGTTCTATGGCTACACCTTC; CDR3: CAFFIGFYGYTF
size: -; D: TRBD1; V: TRBV6-5; J: TRBJ1-1; DNA: TGTGCCAGCAGTATGTTAGGGGGCGCTTCCACTGAAGCTTTCTTT; CDR3: CASSMLGGASTEAFF
size: -; D: TRBD2; V: TRBV5-5; J: TRBJ2-5; DNA: TGTGCCAGCAGCATGACGCCGGGAGGGCGGGAGACCCAGTACTTC; CDR3: CASSMTPGGRETQYF
size: -; D: -; V: TRBV5-1; J: TRBJ2-3; DNA: TGCGCCAGCAGCTCGGGAGCGTCTAGCACAGATACGCAGTATTTT; CDR3: CASSSGASSTDTQYF